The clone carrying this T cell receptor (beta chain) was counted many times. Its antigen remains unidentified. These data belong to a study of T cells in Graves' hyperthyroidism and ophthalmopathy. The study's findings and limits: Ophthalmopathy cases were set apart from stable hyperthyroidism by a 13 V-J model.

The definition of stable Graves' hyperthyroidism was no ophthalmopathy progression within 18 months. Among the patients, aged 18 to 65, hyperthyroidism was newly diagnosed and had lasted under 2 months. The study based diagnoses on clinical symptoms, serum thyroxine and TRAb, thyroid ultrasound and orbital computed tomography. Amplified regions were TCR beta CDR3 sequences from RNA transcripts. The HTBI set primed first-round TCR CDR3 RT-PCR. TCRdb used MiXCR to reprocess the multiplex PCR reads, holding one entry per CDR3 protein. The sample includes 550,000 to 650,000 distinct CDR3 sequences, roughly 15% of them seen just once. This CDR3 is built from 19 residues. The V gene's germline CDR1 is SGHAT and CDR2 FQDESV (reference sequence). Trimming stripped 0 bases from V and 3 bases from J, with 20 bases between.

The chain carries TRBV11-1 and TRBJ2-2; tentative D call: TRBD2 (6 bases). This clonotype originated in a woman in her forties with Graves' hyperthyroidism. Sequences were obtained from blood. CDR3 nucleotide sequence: TGTGCCAGCAGCTTAGCGAGGCCGGGAGATGCGAGGGACACCGGGGAGCTGTTTTTT. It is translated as CASSLARPGDARDTGELFF.